This record looks at one T cell receptor beta chain sequence and its context. The data derive from a study of beta chain features in type 1 diabetes. For the study at large: Healthy donors and patients showed comparable age, gender and cell yields.

V lost 1 base, J lost 9 bases, and 12 bases lay in between. This CDR3 contains 13 residues. Looked up from germline, CDR1 is SEHNR and CDR2 is FQNEAQ (reference sequence). The entirety of the isolated RNA underwent reverse transcription, so expressed TCRB transcripts were sequenced. TCRdb keeps only in-frame clones here, not all; method: immunoSEQ multiplex PCR. Altogether roughly 500,000 clones are present, 25% to 35% being singletons, with the ten largest covering about 0.065%. Sequenced input: naive CD4+ T cells from blood. The rearrangement uses TRBV7-9 and TRBJ2-5; possible D gene TRBD1, 5 bases. The TCR sequence derives from a young man in good health. CDR3 sequence (DNA): TGTGCCAGCAGCTTAGGGGGCAGACCGGCCCAGTACTTC. It specifies CASSLGGRPAQYF.